The rows below give T cell receptor beta chains drawn from one sample of a study of blood T cell repertoires in COVID-19. Sequencing used immunoSEQ multiplex PCR; TCRdb keeps in-frame clones, though not all of them. The sample records about 46,000 clones, under 95% being singletons. Material: peripheral blood. These receptors were obtained from a man between 65 and 80 years old with active COVID-19. Both conserved end residues are part of each CDR3. The D gene is left open where the match is weak. Clone size is shown for a subset of rows, as once, few, many or a class of expanded clone.

CDR3nt	CDR3aa	abundance	d_gene	j_gene	v_gene
TGTGCCAGCAGCTTAGGCCAGGGGGTATTAGAGACCCAGTACTTC	CASSLGQGVLETQYF	.	TRBD1	TRBJ2-5	TRBV7-8
TGTGCCAGCAGCCCGGGACAGGGGATCTCTTCTCCCCAGTATTTT	CASSPGQGISSPQYF	.	TRBD1	TRBJ2-3	TRBV16
TGTGCCAGCAGCTTAGGAATGGGGGCGATCGGCTACACCTTC	CASSLGMGAIGYTF	once	.	TRBJ1-2	TRBV7-9
TGTGCCAGCAGCTTAGGTAGGGGGGGCATCTCCTACAATGAGCAGTTCTTC	CASSLGRGGISYNEQFF	.	.	TRBJ2-1	TRBV7-6
TGTGCCAGCAACCTCGGACTAGCGGGAACCGGGGAGCTGTTTTTT	CASNLGLAGTGELFF	.	TRBD2	TRBJ2-2	TRBV7-9
TGTGCCAGCAGTTACGACGGAGGCGGTGAGAAAGAAGCTTTCTTT	CASSYDGGGEKEAFF	.	.	TRBJ1-1	TRBV6-2/TRBV6-3
TGTGCCAGCAGCTCGATGGGACAGGGCGGTGAAAAACTGTTTTTT	CASSSMGQGGEKLFF	.	TRBD1	TRBJ1-4	TRBV7-8
TGTGCCAGCAGCTTAGGGACCCACAGAGGGAATGAGCAGTTCTTC	CASSLGTHRGNEQFF	.	.	TRBJ2-1	TRBV13
TGTGCTAGCAGCTTAGGCGGGGGGTCTTACAATGAGCAGTTCTTC	CASSLGGGSYNEQFF	.	TRBD2	TRBJ2-1	TRBV7-7
TGCGCCAGCAGCCAGGCTGTCGGCGGGGGCCCGACCTGGGAGCAGTACTTC	CASSQAVGGGPTWEQYF	.	.	TRBJ2-7	TRBV4-3
TGTGCCAGCAGCTTAGGATACCTAGCGGGGGTTTCAGGCAATGAGCAGTTCTTC	CASSLGYLAGVSGNEQFF	.	TRBD2	TRBJ2-1	TRBV7-9
TGTGCCAGTATAGCAGCCGGTCCTAACTATGGCTACACCTTC	CASIAAGPNYGYTF	.	.	TRBJ1-2	TRBV19
TGTGCCAGCAGCTTGGGGGACAGGGGAGGATACAATGAGCAGTTCTTC	CASSLGDRGGYNEQFF	.	TRBD1	TRBJ2-1	TRBV7-6
TGTGCCAGCAGCTTAGTAGTAGCGGGTATCCACGAGCAGTACTTC	CASSLVVAGIHEQYF	.	TRBD2	TRBJ2-7	TRBV7-8
TGTGCCAGCAGCTCACAGGGTGGGTACGAGCAGTACTTC	CASSSQGGYEQYF	once	.	TRBJ2-7	TRBV7-3
TGTGCCAGCAGTTCCCCCGGGGGGAATAACTATGGCTACACCTTC	CASSSPGGNNYGYTF	.	.	TRBJ1-2	TRBV28
TGTGCCAGCAGCCCCTCGTGGACAGGGCATGGCTACACCTTC	CASSPSWTGHGYTF	once	TRBD1	TRBJ1-2	TRBV7-2
TGTGCCAGCAGCTTACGCAAGGGACAGAACACTGAAGCTTTCTTT	CASSLRKGQNTEAFF	.	.	TRBJ1-1	TRBV7-2
TGTGCCAGCAGGGGGGCGGAGCAGAACACCGGGGAGCTGTTTTTT	CASRGAEQNTGELFF	.	.	TRBJ2-2	TRBV6-6
TGTGCCAGCAGACCCGGGACTAGCGGGATGAGCTCCTACAATGAGCAGTTCTTC	CASRPGTSGMSSYNEQFF	.	TRBD2	TRBJ2-1	TRBV2
TGTGCCAGCAGCTTGGTGCGGCTTGGCGAGCAGTACTTC	CASSLVRLGEQYF	once	.	TRBJ2-7	TRBV5-6
TGTGCCAGCACCCCTCATGCAGATGGCTATGGCTACACCTTC	CASTPHADGYGYTF	.	.	TRBJ1-2	TRBV7-2
TGCGCCAGCAGCCAAGAAAAAACGCGGGAGTACGAGCAGTACTTC	CASSQEKTREYEQYF	.	TRBD2	TRBJ2-7	TRBV4-3
TGTGCCAGCAGCTTGGCGGGTGGGACAGGCAACTATGGCTACACCTTC	CASSLAGGTGNYGYTF	.	TRBD1	TRBJ1-2	TRBV5-5
TGTGCCAGCAGTATTGTCCCGGGACAGGGCAACGAGCAGTACTTC	CASSIVPGQGNEQYF	.	TRBD1	TRBJ2-7	TRBV2
TGTGCCAGTAGTATGGCAGGGGCTGGCTATGGCTACACCTTC	CASSMAGAGYGYTF	.	.	TRBJ1-2	TRBV19
TGTGCCAGCAGCTTAGCGGCCCCGGGACAGGGGGCCGGAGGCTATGGCTACACCTTC	CASSLAAPGQGAGGYGYTF	.	TRBD1	TRBJ1-2	TRBV7-2
TGTGCCAGTAGTACAGGACAGGTCGTTAGGGGGGAGACCCAGTACTTC	CASSTGQVVRGETQYF	.	TRBD1	TRBJ2-5	TRBV19
TGTGCCAGCAGCAACACCGGGACAGCTAACTATGGCTACACCTTC	CASSNTGTANYGYTF	.	TRBD1	TRBJ1-2	TRBV6-5
TGTGCCATCAGTGATATGAGTTACGAGCAGTACTTC	CAISDMSYEQYF	once	.	TRBJ2-7	TRBV10-3
TGTGCCAGCAGTTACTCTCGCGGTGGATTCGAGCAGTACTTC	CASSYSRGGFEQYF	.	.	TRBJ2-7	TRBV6-2/TRBV6-3
TGTGCCAGCACAACAGGGGTTGATTCACCCCTCCACTTT	CASTTGVDSPLHF	.	TRBD1	TRBJ1-6	TRBV7-9
TGCAGCGTGGCTGGGGACAGGGGCGTATCAAAGGATGAAGCTTTCTTT	CSVAGDRGVSKDEAFF	.	TRBD1	TRBJ1-1	TRBV29-1
TGTGCCAGCAGTTTAGGCGGAGGCAATCAGCCCCAGCATTTT	CASSLGGGNQPQHF	.	.	TRBJ1-5	TRBV28
TGCGCCAGCAGCCCCATGGGGGGGGACTATGGCTACACCTTC	CASSPMGGDYGYTF	.	.	TRBJ1-2	TRBV5-1
TGTGCCAGCAGCTTAGAACTAGCGGGAGTCCTACCACAGTTCTTC	CASSLELAGVLPQFF	once	TRBD2	TRBJ2-1	TRBV7-2
TGTGCCAGTAGTATAAGGCAGGGTCCCCAGCATTTT	CASSIRQGPQHF	once	.	TRBJ1-5	TRBV19
TGTGCCAGCAGCACCTCTGGACTAGCGGGAAGATCCGGTGAGCAGTTCTTC	CASSTSGLAGRSGEQFF	.	TRBD2	TRBJ2-1	TRBV7-3
TGTGCCAGCAGTATAGGCGGCAGAACGTACGAGCAGTACTTC	CASSIGGRTYEQYF	.	.	TRBJ2-7	TRBV7-6
TGTGCCACCAGTGATCCCCTCGCGGGGGGGAGAGAGACCCAGTACTTC	CATSDPLAGGRETQYF	.	TRBD2	TRBJ2-5	TRBV24-1
TGTGCCACCAGTGACTCGAGCGCCAGTAACTATGGCTACACCTTC	CATSDSSASNYGYTF	.	.	TRBJ1-2	TRBV24-1